The 15 T cell receptor beta chains listed next were all sequenced from one sample in a study of cytomegalovirus exposure and HLA in healthy donors. Profiled with immunoSEQ multiplex PCR; TCRdb holds only in-frame clones, not every one. Among tens of thousands of clones, 90% to 95% were seen once, and the ten largest hold approximately 0.67%. Sequencing input: PBMCs. Receptors were obtained from a young man in good health and CMV-seronegative.

In the case of this clone: Relative to the germline gene, one junction end is altered; a read error may explain this. The V call is TRBV7-9, the J call TRBJ2-5; TRBD2 matches at 10 bases. The germline CDR1 and CDR2 sequences are SEHNR and FQNEAQ (reference sequence). The CDR3 consists of 13 residues. This chain's CDR3 is CASSLAGGETQYF. The CDR3 DNA is TGTGCCAGCAGTTTAGCGGGAGGAGAGACCCAGTACTTC. Full variable domain (rest looked up from reference TRBV7-9 and TRBJ2-5): DTGVSQNPRHKITKRGQNVTFRCDPISEHNRLYWYRQTLGQGPEFLTYFQNEAQLEKSRLLSDRFSAERPKGSFSTLEIQRTEQGDSAMYLCASSLAGGETQYFGPGTRLLVL.

This chain joins TRBV6-6 and TRBJ1-1; no clear D gene. This CDR3 contains 10 residues. In germline, CDR1 is MNHNY, CDR2 SVGAGI (reference sequence). V was pared by 4 bases and J by 12 bases, with 9 bases between. CDR3 DNA sequence: TGTGCCAGCAGTTCCGGAGCCTCTTTCTTT. As protein: CASSSGASFF.

The chain couples TRBV7-3 to TRBJ2-3; D remains unclear. The CDR3 is made up of 14 amino acids. The V gene lost 1 base and the J gene lost 0 bases, with 5 bases spanning the gap. Germline CDR1 reads SGHTA; CDR2 reads FQGTGA. The CDR3 nucleotides are TGTGCCAGCAGCTTAATCCCTAGCACAGATACGCAGTATTTT. Residues: CASSLIPSTDTQYF.

The V and J genes are TRBV14 and TRBJ1-4; D is ambiguous. The CDR3 contains 16 residues. Looked up from germline, CDR1 is SGHDN and CDR2 is FVKESK. V lost 0 bases and J lost 8, with 16 bases in between. This CDR3 is CASSQDRDTYPEKLFF. The CDR3 DNA sequence: TGTGCCAGCAGCCAAGATCGCGACACATACCCGGAAAAACTGTTTTTT.

V gene TRBV6-1 combines with J gene TRBJ2-7; 7 bases line up with TRBD1. The germline CDR1 and CDR2 sequences are MNHNS and SASEGT. J was trimmed by 2 bases and V by 4 bases; bases with no gene match: 2. The length of the CDR3 is 13 residues. The CDR3 is CASSGTGPYEQYF. The CDR3 DNA is TGTGCCAGCAGTGGGACAGGTCCCTACGAGCAGTACTTC.

The chain recombines TRBV18 with TRBJ1-2, with D possibly TRBD1 on 6 matching bases. V lost 3 bases, J lost 1 base, and 24 bases lay in between. CDR1 is KGHSH, CDR2 LQKENI, per germline. The CDR3 consists of 19 residues. The CDR3 nucleotides are TGTGCCAGCTCACCGTCTCTCGTCGTCAGGGGTGTGGTTAACTATGGCTACACCTTC. Its translation is CASSPSLVVRGVVNYGYTF.

The chain is built from TRBV6-5 and TRBJ2-7; 10 bases align to TRBD2. CDR3 size: 15 residues. The junction had 4 bases not matched to a gene; V was cut back by 5 bases and J by 0 bases. Germline V lookup: CDR1 MNHEY, CDR2 SVGAGI. The CDR3 bases are TGTGCCAGCAGTCTAGCGGGGGCCAGCTCCTACGAGCAGTACTTC. Residues: CASSLAGASSYEQYF.

The chain links TRBV5-5 to TRBJ2-3; 14 bases agree with TRBD2. This CDR3 spans 16 amino acids. Trimming removed 3 bases from V and 1 base from J; junction bases left unmatched: 1. CDR1 and CDR2 (germline): SGHKS, YYEKEE (reference sequence). CDR3 amino acids: CASSSGLAGGTDTQYF. Here the CDR3 DNA reads TGTGCCAGCAGCTCGGGACTAGCGGGGGGCACAGATACGCAGTATTTT.

The chain combines TRBV30 with TRBJ2-7, with unresolved D. Germline V lookup: CDR1 GTSNPN, CDR2 SVGIG (reference sequence). V gave up 4 bases and J gave up 6 bases, with 13 bases separating them. The CDR3 extends over 12 amino acids. CDR3 residues: CAWTMSGSEQYF. CDR3 DNA sequence: TGTGCCTGGACGATGTCGGGTTCCGAGCAGTACTTC.

CDR3 sequence: CASSSEREPFYEQYF. CDR3 DNA: TGTGCCAGCAGCTCGGAGCGGGAGCCTTTCTACGAGCAGTACTTC. The chain recombines TRBV7-9 with TRBJ2-7; 8 nucleotides match TRBD2. The CDR3 has 15 amino acids. CDR1 is SEHNR, CDR2 FQNEAQ, per germline (reference sequence). V trimming: 4 bases; J trimming: 3 bases; junction bases outside the gene matches: 8.

This clone showed up just once. This sequence joins TRBV10-3 and TRBJ1-5; tentative D call: TRBD1 (6 bases). The CDR3 contains 18 residues. V lost 3 bases and J lost 2, with 20 bases in between. Germline V gives CDR1 ENHRY, CDR2 SYGVKD. The CDR3 DNA reads TGTGCCATCAGTGAATCCCGACAGGTCGAGTATGGCAATCAGCCCCAGCATTTT. This gives the protein CAISESRQVEYGNQPQHF.

This chain uses TRBV11-2 with TRBJ2-5, with TRBD1 matching 7 bases. CDR3 length: 18 residues. V lost 1 base, J lost 4 bases, and 15 bases stayed unmatched. CDR1 is SGHAT, CDR2 FQNNGV, per germline. The CDR3 nucleotides read TGTGCCAGCAGCTTAGGGGGGACAGTCCGTTCAAGGGGAGAGACCCAGTACTTC. The encoded protein is CASSLGGTVRSRGETQYF.

The V call is TRBV4-1, the J call TRBJ2-2; 8 nucleotides agree with TRBD1. V trimming: 0 bases; J trimming: 2 bases; junction bases outside the gene matches: 2. The CDR3 is made up of 16 amino acids. Germline lookup yields CDR1 MGHRA and CDR2 YSYEKL. CDR3: CASSQDRGLNTGELFF. CDR3 nucleotides: TGCGCCAGCAGCCAAGACAGGGGGCTCAACACCGGGGAGCTGTTTTTT.

The J gene is TRBJ1-1, the V gene TRBV5-4, with TRBD1 matching over 10 bases. From germline, CDR1 is SGHNT and CDR2 YYREEE (reference sequence). The CDR3 runs to 16 residues. V trimming: 4 bases; J trimming: 2 bases; junction bases outside the gene matches: 8. This CDR3 is CASSPLGTGVNTEAFF. CDR3 nucleotide sequence: TGTGCCAGCAGCCCCCTCGGGACAGGGGTAAACACTGAAGCTTTCTTT.

The rearrangement links TRBV30 to TRBJ2-7; no definite D call. Germline CDR1 GTSNPN, CDR2 SVGIG (reference sequence). V gave up 0 bases and J gave up 5 bases, with 5 bases separating them. This CDR3 contains 11 residues. In DNA form, the CDR3 reads TGTGCCTGGAGTGTACACAACGAGCAGTACTTC. Protein sequence: CAWSVHNEQYF. The whole variable domain, remainder taken from reference TRBV30 and TRBJ2-7, is SQTIHQWPATLVQPVGSPLSLECTVEGTSNPNLYWYRQAAGRGLQLLFYSVGIGQISSEVPQNLSASRPQDRQFILSSKKLLLSDSGFYLCAWSVHNEQYFGPGTRLTVT.